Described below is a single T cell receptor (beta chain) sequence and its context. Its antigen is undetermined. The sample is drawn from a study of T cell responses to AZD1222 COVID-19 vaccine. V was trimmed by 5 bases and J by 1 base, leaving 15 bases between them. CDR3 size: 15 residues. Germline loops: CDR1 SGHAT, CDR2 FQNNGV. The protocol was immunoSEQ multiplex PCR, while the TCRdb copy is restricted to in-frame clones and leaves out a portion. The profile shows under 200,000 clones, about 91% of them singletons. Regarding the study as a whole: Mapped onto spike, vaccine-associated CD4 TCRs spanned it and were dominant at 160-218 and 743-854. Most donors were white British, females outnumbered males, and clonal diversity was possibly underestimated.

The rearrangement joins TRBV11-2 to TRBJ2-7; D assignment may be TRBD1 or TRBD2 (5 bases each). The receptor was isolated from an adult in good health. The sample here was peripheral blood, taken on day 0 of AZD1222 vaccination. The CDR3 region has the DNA TGTGCCAGCAGCCGAACGGGACGAGGATCCTACGAGCAGTACTTC. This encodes CASSRTGRGSYEQYF.